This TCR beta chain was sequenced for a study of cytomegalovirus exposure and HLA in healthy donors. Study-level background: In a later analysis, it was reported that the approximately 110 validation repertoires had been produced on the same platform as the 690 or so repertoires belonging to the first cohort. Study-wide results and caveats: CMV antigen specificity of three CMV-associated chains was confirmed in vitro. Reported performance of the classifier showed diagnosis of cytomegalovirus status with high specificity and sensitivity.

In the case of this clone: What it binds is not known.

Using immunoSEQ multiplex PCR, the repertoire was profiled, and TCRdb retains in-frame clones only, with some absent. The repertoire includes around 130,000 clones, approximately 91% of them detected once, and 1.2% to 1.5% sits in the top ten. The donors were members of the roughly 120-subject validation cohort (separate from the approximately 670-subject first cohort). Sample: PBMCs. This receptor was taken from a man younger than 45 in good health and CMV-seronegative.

Written as DNA, the CDR3 is TGTGCCTGGAGTCAGGATGGGAGCAATCAGCCCCAGCATTTT. Amino acid sequence: CAWSQDGSNQPQHF. The chain recombines TRBV30 with TRBJ1-5, with D unresolved. The germline V and J ends were trimmed by 2 bases and 1 base, with 9 bases remaining between them. Germline V gives CDR1 GTSNPN, CDR2 SVGIG (reference sequence). The CDR3 has 14 residues.